This T cell receptor (beta chain) was retrieved from a study of blood T cells in healthy people across ages. The authors ran a second PCR of about 6 to 11 cycles using a sample-barcoded 5' primer and a J-beta primer mix. TCRdb re-called the 5' RACE reads with MiXCR, one entry per CDR3 protein. Of about 1.5 million distinct CDR3 sequences listed, around 39% are singletons. This clonotype was seen a handful of times. Germline-derived CDR1 and CDR2 are LGHNT and FRNRAP. This CDR3 has 16 amino acids. V was pared by 6 bases and J by 0 bases, with 15 bases between. The rearrangement uses TRBV12-5 and TRBJ2-4, with TRBD2 as a possible D gene (5 bases). Input material: blood. The source of this sequence is a woman aged 18-29 years in good health. The CDR3 loop reads CASGLEGVLAKNIQYF. DNA of the CDR3: TGTGCTAGTGGCCTAGAGGGAGTCCTAGCCAAAAACATTCAGTACTTC.